There are a few counts of the clone carrying this T cell receptor beta chain. The antigen remains unidentified. These data originate in a study of T cells in Graves' hyperthyroidism and ophthalmopathy. Findings and caveats of the study: Stable hyperthyroidism was separated from ophthalmopathy by a model based on 13 V-J features. In blood, most of the thyroid clonotypes expanded above 0.001 were also present.

The CDR3 spans 16 residues. Trimming removed 5 bases from V and 0 bases from J; junction bases left unmatched: 8. Amplification targeted TCR beta CDR3 regions from RNA transcripts. The study used the HTBI primer set for a first-round RT-PCR of the TCR CDR3. TCRdb fed the multiplex PCR reads into MiXCR, producing one record per CDR3 protein. The sample contains approximately 510,000 distinct CDR3 sequences, around 20% of which appear only once. Recently diagnosed hyperthyroidism of less than 2 months' duration affected patients aged 18 to 65. Sequencing was done on a sample of blood. The chain has TRBV12-3 or TRBV12-4 and TRBJ2-7, with 9 bases fitting TRBD2. This TCR was recovered from a man aged 18 to 29 with Graves' hyperthyroidism. The CDR3 spells CASSPGTSSSSYEQYF. CDR3 sequence (DNA): TGTGCCAGCAGTCCCGGGACTAGCTCGAGCTCCTACGAGCAGTACTTC.